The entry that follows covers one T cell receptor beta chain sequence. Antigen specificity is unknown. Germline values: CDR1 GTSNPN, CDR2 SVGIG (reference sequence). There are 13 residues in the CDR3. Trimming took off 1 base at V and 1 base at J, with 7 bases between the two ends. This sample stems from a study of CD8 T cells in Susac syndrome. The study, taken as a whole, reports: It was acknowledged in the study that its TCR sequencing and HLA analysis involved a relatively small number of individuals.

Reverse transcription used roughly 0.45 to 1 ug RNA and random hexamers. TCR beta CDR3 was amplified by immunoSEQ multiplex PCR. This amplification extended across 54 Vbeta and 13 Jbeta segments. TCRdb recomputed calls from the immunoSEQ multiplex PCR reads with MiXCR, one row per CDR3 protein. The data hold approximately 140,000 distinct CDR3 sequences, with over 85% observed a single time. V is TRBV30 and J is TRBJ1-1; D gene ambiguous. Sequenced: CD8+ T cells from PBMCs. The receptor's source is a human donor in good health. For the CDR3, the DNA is TGTGCCTGGAGTGACGTACAGAACACTGAAGCTTTCTTT. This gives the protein CAWSDVQNTEAFF.